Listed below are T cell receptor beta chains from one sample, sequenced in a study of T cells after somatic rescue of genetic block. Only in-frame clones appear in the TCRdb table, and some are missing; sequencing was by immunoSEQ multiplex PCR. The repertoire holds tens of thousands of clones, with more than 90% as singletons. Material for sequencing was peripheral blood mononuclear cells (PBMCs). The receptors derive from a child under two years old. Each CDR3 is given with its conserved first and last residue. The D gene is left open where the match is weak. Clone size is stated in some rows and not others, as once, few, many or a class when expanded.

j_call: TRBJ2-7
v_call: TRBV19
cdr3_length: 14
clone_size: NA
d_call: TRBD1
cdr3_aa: CASSAGTGAVEQYF
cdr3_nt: TGTGCCAGTAGTGCTGGGACAGGGGCGGTCGAGCAGTACTTC

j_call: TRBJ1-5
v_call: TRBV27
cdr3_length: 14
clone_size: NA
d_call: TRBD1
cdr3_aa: CASSGTGRNQPQHF
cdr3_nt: TGTGCCAGCAGTGGGACAGGGCGCAATCAGCCCCAGCATTTT

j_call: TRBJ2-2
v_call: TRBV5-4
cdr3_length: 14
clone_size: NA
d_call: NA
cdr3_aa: CASSLVSNTGELFF
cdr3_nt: TGTGCCAGCAGCTTGGTATCGAACACCGGGGAGCTGTTTTTT

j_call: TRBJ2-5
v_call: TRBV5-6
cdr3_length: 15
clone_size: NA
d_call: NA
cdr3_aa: CASSLARRYQETQYF
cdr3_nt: TGTGCCAGCAGCTTGGCCCGGCGGTACCAAGAGACCCAGTACTTC

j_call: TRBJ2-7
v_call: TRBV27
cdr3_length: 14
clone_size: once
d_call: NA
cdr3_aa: CASSLLSLGGEQYF
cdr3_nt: TGTGCCAGCAGTTTATTAAGTTTAGGCGGCGAGCAGTACTTC

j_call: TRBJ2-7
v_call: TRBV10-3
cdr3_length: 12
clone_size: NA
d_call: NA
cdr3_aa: CAISGHNYEQYF
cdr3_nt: TGTGCCATCAGTGGACATAACTACGAGCAGTACTTC

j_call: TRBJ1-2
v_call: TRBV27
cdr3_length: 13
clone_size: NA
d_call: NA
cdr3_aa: CASSLGGGYGYTF
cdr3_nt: TGTGCCAGCAGTTTGGGGGGCGGCTATGGCTACACCTTC

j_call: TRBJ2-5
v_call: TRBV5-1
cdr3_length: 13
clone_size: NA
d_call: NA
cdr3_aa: CASSLSGQETQYF
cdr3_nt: TGCGCCAGCAGCTTGAGCGGGCAAGAGACCCAGTACTTC

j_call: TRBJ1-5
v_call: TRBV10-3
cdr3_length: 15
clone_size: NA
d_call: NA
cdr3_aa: CATMGGPNSNQPQHF
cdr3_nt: TGTGCCACCATGGGGGGTCCCAATAGCAATCAGCCCCAGCATTTT

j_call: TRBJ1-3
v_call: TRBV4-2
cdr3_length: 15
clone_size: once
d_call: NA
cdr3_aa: CASSQDQGRGNTIYF
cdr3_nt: TGTGCCAGCAGCCAAGATCAGGGGCGAGGAAACACCATATATTTT

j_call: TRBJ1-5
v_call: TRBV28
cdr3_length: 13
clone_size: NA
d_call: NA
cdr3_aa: CASTGGAGQPQHF
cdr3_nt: TGTGCCAGCACGGGGGGCGCGGGACAGCCCCAGCATTTT

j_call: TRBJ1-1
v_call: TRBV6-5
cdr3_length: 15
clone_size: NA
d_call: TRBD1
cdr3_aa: CASSWTGGANTEAFF
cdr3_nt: TGTGCCAGCAGTTGGACAGGGGGCGCGAACACTGAAGCTTTCTTT

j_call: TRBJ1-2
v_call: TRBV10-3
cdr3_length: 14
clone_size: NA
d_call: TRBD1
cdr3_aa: CAMRQGGYNYGYTF
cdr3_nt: TGTGCCATGAGACAGGGAGGTTATAACTATGGCTACACCTTC

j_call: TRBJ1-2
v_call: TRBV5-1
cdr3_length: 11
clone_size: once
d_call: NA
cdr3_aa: CASSSTYGYTF
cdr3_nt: TGCGCCAGCAGCTCGACCTATGGCTACACCTTC

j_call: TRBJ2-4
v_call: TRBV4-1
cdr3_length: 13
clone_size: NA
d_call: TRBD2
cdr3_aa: CASIRLAGNIQYF
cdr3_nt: TGCGCCAGCATAAGACTAGCGGGGAACATTCAGTACTTC

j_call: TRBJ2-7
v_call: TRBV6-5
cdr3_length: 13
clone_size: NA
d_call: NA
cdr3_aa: CASSPGGIYEQYF
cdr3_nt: TGTGCCAGCAGCCCCGGGGGCATCTACGAGCAGTACTTC

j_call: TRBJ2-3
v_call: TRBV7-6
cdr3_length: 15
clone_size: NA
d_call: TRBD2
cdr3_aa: CASSLEAGGRDTQYF
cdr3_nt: TGTGCCAGCAGCTTAGAGGCGGGAGGGAGAGATACGCAGTATTTT

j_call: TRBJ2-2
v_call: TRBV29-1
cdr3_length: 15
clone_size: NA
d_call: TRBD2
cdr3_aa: CSVVTSGRASGELFF
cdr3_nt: TGCAGCGTTGTGACTAGCGGGAGGGCCTCCGGGGAGCTGTTTTTT

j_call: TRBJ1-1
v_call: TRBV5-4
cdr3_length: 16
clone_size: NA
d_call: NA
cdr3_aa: CASSLGPRELNTEAFF
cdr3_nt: TGTGCCAGCAGCTTGGGGCCCAGGGAGTTGAACACTGAAGCTTTCTTT

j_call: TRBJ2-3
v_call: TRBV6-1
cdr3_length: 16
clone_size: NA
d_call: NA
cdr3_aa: CASSVGGGAGTDTQYF
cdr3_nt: TGTGCCAGCAGTGTGGGTGGGGGAGCTGGAACAGATACGCAGTATTTT

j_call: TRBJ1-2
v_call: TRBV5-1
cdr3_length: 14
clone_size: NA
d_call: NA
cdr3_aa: CASSPRDGYYGYTF
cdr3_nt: TGCGCCAGCAGCCCACGGGACGGGTACTATGGCTACACCTTC

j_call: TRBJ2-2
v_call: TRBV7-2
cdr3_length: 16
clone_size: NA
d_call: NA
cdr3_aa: CASSPRLAPGDGELFF
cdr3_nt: TGTGCCAGCAGCCCAAGACTAGCTCCAGGGGACGGGGAGCTGTTTTTT

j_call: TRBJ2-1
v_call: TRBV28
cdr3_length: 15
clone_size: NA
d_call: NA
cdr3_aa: CASSFWISGYNEQFF
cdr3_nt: TGTGCCAGCAGTTTTTGGATTAGCGGATACAATGAGCAGTTCTTC

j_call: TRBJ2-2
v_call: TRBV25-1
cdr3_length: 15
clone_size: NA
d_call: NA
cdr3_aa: CASSQGHPNTGELFF
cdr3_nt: TGTGCCAGCAGTCAAGGGCACCCGAACACCGGGGAGCTGTTTTTT

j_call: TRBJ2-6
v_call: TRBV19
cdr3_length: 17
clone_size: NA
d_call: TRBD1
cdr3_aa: CASSIGQGFFGANVLTF
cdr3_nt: TGTGCCAGTAGTATAGGACAGGGGTTTTTTGGGGCCAACGTCCTGACTTTC

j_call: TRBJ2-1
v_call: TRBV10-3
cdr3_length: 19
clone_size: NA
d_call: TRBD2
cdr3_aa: CATRVSGLAGEGQYNEQFF
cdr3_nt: TGTGCCACCCGGGTCTCTGGACTAGCGGGAGAGGGCCAATACAATGAGCAGTTCTTC

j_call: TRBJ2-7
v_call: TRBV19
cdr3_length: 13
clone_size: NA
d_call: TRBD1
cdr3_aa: CASSIAGGYEQYF
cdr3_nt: TGTGCCAGTAGTATAGCAGGGGGCTACGAGCAGTACTTC

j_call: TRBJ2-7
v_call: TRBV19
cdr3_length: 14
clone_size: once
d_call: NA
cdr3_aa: CASSIGGWSYEQYF
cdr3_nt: TGTGCCAGTAGTATTGGGGGCTGGTCCTACGAGCAGTACTTC

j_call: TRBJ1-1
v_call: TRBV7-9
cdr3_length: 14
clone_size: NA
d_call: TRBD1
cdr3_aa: CASTFRGRNTEAFF
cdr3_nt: TGTGCCAGCACCTTCAGGGGGCGGAACACTGAAGCTTTCTTT

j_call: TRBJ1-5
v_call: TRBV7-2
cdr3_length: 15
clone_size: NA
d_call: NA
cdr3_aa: CASSLGAVSNQPQHF
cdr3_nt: TGTGCCAGCAGCTTGGGAGCGGTCTCTAATCAGCCCCAGCATTTT

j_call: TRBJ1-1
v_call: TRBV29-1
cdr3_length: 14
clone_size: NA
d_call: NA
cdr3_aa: CSVGREGMNTEAFF
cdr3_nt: TGCAGCGTTGGTCGAGAAGGGATGAACACTGAAGCTTTCTTT

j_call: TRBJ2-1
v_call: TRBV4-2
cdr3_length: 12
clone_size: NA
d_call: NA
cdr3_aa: CASSQDTGEQFF
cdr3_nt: TGTGCCAGCAGCCAAGATACGGGTGAGCAGTTCTTC

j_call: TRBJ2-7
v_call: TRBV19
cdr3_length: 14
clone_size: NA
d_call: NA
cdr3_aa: CASSIRGINYEQYF
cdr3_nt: TGTGCCAGTAGTATTAGAGGGATCAACTACGAGCAGTACTTC

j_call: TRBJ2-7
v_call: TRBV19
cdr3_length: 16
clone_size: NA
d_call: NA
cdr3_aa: CASSMGAGTPSYEQYF
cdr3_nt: TGTGCCAGTAGTATGGGGGCCGGGACTCCCTCCTACGAGCAGTACTTC

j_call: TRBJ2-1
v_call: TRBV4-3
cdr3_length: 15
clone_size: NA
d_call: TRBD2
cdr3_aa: CASSQDELAGDEQFF
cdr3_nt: TGCGCCAGCAGCCAAGATGAACTAGCGGGAGATGAGCAGTTCTTC

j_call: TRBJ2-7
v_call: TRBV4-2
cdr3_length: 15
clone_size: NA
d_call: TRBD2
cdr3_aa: CASSQAWREGREQYF
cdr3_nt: TGTGCCAGCAGCCAAGCTTGGCGGGAGGGCCGCGAGCAGTACTTC

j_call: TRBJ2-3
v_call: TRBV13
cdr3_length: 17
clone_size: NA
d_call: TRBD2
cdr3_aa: CASSWLVVAGGTDTQYF
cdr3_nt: TGTGCCAGCAGCTGGTTGGTCGTGGCGGGGGGCACAGATACGCAGTATTTT

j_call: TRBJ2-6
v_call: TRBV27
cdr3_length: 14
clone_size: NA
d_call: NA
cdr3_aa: CASSLGVGANVLTF
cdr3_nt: TGTGCCAGCAGTTTAGGGGTTGGGGCCAACGTCCTGACTTTC

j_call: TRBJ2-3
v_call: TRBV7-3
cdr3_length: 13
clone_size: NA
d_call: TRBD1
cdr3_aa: CASSWTGADTQYF
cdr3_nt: TGTGCCAGCAGCTGGACAGGGGCAGATACGCAGTATTTT

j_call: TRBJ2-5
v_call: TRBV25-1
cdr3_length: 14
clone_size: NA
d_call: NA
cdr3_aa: CASSDLGRQETQYF
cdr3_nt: TGTGCCAGCAGTGACTTGGGGCGTCAAGAGACCCAGTACTTC

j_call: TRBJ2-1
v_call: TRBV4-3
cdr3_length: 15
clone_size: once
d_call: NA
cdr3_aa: CASSQAPSAYNEQFF
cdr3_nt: TGCGCCAGCAGCCAAGCTCCTAGCGCTTACAATGAGCAGTTCTTC

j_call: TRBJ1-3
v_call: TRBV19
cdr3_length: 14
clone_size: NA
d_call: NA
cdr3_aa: CASSRDTSGNTIYF
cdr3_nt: TGTGCCAGCTCCCGGGACACCTCTGGAAACACCATATATTTT

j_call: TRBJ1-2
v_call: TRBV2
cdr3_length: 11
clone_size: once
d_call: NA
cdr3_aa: CASRTDRGYTF
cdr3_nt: TGTGCCAGCAGGACCGACAGGGGCTACACCTTC

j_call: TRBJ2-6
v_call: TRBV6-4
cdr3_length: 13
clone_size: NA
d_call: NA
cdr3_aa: CASSLSGANVLTF
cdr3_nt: TGTGCCAGCAGTCTATCTGGGGCCAACGTCCTGACTTTC

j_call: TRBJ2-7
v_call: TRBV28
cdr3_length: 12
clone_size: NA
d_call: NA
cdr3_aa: CASSLWGYEQYF
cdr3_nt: TGTGCCAGCAGTTTATGGGGGTACGAGCAGTACTTC